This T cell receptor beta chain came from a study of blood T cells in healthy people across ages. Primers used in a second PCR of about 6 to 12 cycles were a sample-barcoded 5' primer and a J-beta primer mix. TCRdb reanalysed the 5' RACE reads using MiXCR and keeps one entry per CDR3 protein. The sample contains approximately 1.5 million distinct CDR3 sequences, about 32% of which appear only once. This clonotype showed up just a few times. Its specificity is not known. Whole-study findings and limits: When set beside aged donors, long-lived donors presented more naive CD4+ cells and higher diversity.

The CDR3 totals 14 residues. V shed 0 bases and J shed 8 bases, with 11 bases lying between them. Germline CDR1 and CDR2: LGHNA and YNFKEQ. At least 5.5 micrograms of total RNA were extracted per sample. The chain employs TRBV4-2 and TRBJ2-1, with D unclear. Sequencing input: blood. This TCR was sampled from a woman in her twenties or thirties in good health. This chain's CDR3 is CASSQDWASDEQFF. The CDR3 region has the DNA TGTGCCAGCAGCCAAGACTGGGCCTCGGATGAGCAGTTCTTC.